One T cell receptor beta chain is described in this entry. Its antigen is not identified. Time point indicated: cycle 4 day 1 (C4D1), after five to seven weeks of nivolumab. Relapses following autologous stem cell transplantation were seen in all patients, with brentuximab vedotin exposure varying. This entry comes from a study of PD-1 blockade in classical Hodgkin lymphoma. Overall study findings and caveats: Prior to therapy, complete responders displayed diversity much like that of newly diagnosed patients. Relapsed/refractory patients reportedly had the lowest baseline TCR diversity, below newly diagnosed patients, who were below healthy donors.

The V and J ends lost 0 bases and 10 bases respectively, with 13 bases between them. The germline V gene has CDR1 MNHEY and CDR2 SVGAGI. The CDR3 runs to 15 residues. The data were produced by immunoSEQ multiplex PCR, yet TCRdb's version contains in-frame clones alone and is incomplete. The sample lists 90,000 to 140,000 clones, about 92% occurring once. The V and J genes are TRBV6-5 and TRBJ1-6; D remains unclear. Sequencing was performed on peripheral blood mononuclear cells (PBMCs), taken before the fourth cycle of nivolumab. The sequence was obtained from a human donor with classical Hodgkin lymphoma. In DNA form, the CDR3 reads TGTGCCAGCAGTTACTCGGCTATTTCGGAGTCACCCCTCCACTTT. It is translated as CASSYSAISESPLHF.